Detailed here is one T cell receptor beta chain. The sample belongs to a study of blood T cell repertoires in COVID-19. Study at large: The United States, Italy and Spain provided the acute and convalescent COVID-19 samples. Sources were T cells, B-cell-depleted T cells, or PBMCs; the material itself was cDNA or gDNA.

Losses at the gene ends were 7 bases for V and 6 bases for J; bases not matched to a gene: 7. Per germline, CDR1 SQVTM and CDR2 ANQGSEA. This CDR3 is built from 14 residues. Using immunoSEQ multiplex PCR, the repertoire was profiled, and TCRdb retains in-frame clones only, with some absent. This sample has approximately 300,000 clones, with roughly 90% found just once. The origin of this receptor is a man aged 18 to 30 who had recovered from COVID-19. This chain connects TRBV29-1 to TRBJ2-2; 11 nucleotides match TRBD1. The sequenced material came from peripheral blood. CDR3 amino acids: CSAGGQGAAGELFF. CDR3 DNA: TGCAGCGCGGGAGGACAGGGGGCCGCCGGGGAGCTGTTTTTT.